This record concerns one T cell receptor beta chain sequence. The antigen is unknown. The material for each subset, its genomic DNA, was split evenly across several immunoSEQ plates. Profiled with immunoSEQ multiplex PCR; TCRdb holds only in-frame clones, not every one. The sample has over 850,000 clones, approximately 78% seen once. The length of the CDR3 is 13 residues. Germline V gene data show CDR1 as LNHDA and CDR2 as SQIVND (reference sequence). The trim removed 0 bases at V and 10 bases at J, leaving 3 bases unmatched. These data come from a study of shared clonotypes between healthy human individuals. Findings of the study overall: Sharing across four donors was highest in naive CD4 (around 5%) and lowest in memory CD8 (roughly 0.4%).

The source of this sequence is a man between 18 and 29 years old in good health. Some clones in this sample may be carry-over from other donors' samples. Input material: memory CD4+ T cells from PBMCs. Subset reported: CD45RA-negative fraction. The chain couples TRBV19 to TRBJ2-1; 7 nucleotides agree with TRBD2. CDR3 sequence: CASSIDTTSEQFF. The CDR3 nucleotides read TGTGCCAGTAGTATAGATACGACTAGCGAGCAGTTCTTC.